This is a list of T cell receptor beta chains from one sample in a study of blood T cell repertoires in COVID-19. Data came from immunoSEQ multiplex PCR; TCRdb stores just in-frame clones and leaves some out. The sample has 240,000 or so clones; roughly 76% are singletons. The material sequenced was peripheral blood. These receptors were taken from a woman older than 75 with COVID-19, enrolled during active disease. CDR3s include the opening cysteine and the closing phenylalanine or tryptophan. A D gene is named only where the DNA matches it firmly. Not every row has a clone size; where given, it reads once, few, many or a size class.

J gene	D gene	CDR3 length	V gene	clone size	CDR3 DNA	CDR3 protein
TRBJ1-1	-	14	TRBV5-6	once	TGTGCCAGCAGCTCGGGAGGGAAGGCCACTGAAGCTTTCTTT	CASSSGGKATEAFF
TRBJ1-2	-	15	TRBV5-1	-	TGCGCCAGCAGCTTGGCCACAGGCTCTAACTATGGCTACACCTTC	CASSLATGSNYGYTF
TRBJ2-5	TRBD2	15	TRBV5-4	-	TGTGCCAGCAGCTTCATTAGCGGGAGCAAAGAGACCCAGTACTTC	CASSFISGSKETQYF
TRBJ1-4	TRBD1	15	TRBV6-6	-	TGTGCCAGCAGGCCCCCGGGACAGGGAACTGAAAAACTGTTTTTT	CASRPPGQGTEKLFF
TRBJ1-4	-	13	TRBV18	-	TGTGCCAGCTCCCTCACTCTCAATGAAAAACTGTTTTTT	CASSLTLNEKLFF
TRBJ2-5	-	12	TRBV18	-	TGTGCCAGCTCACCGGGGCGGGAGACCCAGTACTTC	CASSPGRETQYF
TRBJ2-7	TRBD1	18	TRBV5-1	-	TGCGCCAGCAGCTGGAGGACAGGGGAGGCGATAAAGGCCTACGAGCAGTACTTC	CASSWRTGEAIKAYEQYF
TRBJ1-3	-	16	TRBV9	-	TGTGCCAGCAGCGTAGCTACGCGTAACTCTGGAAACACCATATATTTT	CASSVATRNSGNTIYF
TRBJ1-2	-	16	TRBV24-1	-	TGTGCCACCAGTGAGCATCTAGGGGATAGACGCTATGGCTACACCTTC	CATSEHLGDRRYGYTF
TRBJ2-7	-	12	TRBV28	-	TGTGCCAGCAGTTTATTAGGGGGCGAGCAGTACTTC	CASSLLGGEQYF
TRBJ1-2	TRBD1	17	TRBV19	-	TGTGCCAGTAGTATGGTCCGAGGGGGCAGAGAATACTATGGCTACACCTTC	CASSMVRGGREYYGYTF
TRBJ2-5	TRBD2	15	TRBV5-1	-	TGCGCCAGCAGCTCAAGACTAGCGGGGCAAGAGACCCAGTACTTC	CASSSRLAGQETQYF
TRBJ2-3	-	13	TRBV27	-	TGTGCCAGCAGCGTTGGAGGCACAGATACGCAGTATTTT	CASSVGGTDTQYF
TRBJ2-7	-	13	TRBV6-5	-	TGTGCCAGCAGTTCCCCAGGGTTTTACGAGCAGTACTTC	CASSSPGFYEQYF
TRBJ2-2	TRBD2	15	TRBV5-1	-	TGCGCCAGCAGCCGCCTAGCGGAGAGCACCGGGGAGCTGTTTTTT	CASSRLAESTGELFF
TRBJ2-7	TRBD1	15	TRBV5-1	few	TGCGCCAGCAGCCAAGGGACAGCGAACTCCTACGAGCAGTACTTC	CASSQGTANSYEQYF
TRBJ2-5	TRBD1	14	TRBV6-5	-	TGTGCCAGCAGGCACCCGACAGGGCAAGAGACCCAGTACTTC	CASRHPTGQETQYF
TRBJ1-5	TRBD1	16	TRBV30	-	TGTGCCTGGAGTCCCACGGGACAGGGGGCGCGTCAGCCCCAGCATTTT	CAWSPTGQGARQPQHF
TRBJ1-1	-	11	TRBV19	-	TGTGCCAGTCAGGGGAACACTGAAGCTTTCTTT	CASQGNTEAFF
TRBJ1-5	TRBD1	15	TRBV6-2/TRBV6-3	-	TGTGCCAGCAGTGGCAGGGGGCGAGGCTTTCAGCCCCAGCATTTT	CASSGRGRGFQPQHF
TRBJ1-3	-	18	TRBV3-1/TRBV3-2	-	TGTGCCAGCAGCCAAGGATTAGTCGGAACAGGCCCTGGAAACACCATATATTTT	CASSQGLVGTGPGNTIYF
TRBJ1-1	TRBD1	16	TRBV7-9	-	TGTGCCAGCAGCCTTGGGACAGGGGGCTCTAACACTGAAGCTTTCTTT	CASSLGTGGSNTEAFF
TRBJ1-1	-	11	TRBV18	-	TGTGCCAGCTCACGCGGGGGTGAAGCTTTCTTT	CASSRGGEAFF
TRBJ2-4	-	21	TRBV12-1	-	-	CASSFGKGAFHLVVAKNIQYF
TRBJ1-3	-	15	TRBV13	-	TGTGCCAGCAGCATCTACAGGGAGCTGAGGAACACCATATATTTT	CASSIYRELRNTIYF
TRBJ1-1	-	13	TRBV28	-	TGTGCCAGCAGGCAACGACGGGAAACCGAAGCTTTCTTT	CASRQRRETEAFF
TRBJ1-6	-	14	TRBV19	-	TGTGCCAGTAGCAGGGAGGAGGTTTATTCACCCCTCCACTTT	CASSREEVYSPLHF
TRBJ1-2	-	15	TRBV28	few	TGTGCCAGCAGTCGATTCGCGGGGTCGAACTATGGCTACACCTTC	CASSRFAGSNYGYTF
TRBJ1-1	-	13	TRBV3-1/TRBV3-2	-	TGTGCCAGCAGCCAAGAACGGGGTAGTGAAGCTTTCTTT	CASSQERGSEAFF
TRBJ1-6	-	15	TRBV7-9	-	TGTGCCAGCAGCCCAGTGGGACTGCATAATTCACCCCTCCACTTT	CASSPVGLHNSPLHF
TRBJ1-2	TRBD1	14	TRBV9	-	TGTGCCAGCAGCCGACAGGGGGGTAACTATGGCTACACCTTC	CASSRQGGNYGYTF
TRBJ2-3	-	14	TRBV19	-	TGTGCCAGTAGTCCCGAGCGGAGCACAGATACGCAGTATTTT	CASSPERSTDTQYF
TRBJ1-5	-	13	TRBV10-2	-	TGCGCCAGCAGTTTGTTGCGGATCCAGCCCCAGCATTTT	CASSLLRIQPQHF
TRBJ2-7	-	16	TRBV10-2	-	TGCGCCAGCAGTGAGTCGAAGACAGCCTCCATAATAAAGCAGTACTTC	CASSESKTASIIKQYF
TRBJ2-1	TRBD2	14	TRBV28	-	TGTGCCAGCAGTCGGTTAGCGGGAGGTTATGAGCAGTTCTTC	CASSRLAGGYEQFF
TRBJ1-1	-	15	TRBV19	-	TGTGCCAGTAGTATCGGCTACAGGATGCATTCTGAAGCTTTCTTT	CASSIGYRMHSEAFF
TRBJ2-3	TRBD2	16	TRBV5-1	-	TGCGCCAGCAGCTTGGGGCTAGCGGGGGCAACAGATACGCAGTATTTT	CASSLGLAGATDTQYF
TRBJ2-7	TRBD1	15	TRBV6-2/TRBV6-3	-	TGTGCCAGCAGTTCCCCGACAGGGTCTACCTACGAGCAGTACTTC	CASSSPTGSTYEQYF
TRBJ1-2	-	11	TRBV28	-	TGTGCCAGCAGCAGTAACTATGGCTACACCTTC	CASSSNYGYTF